Following are 8 T cell receptor beta chains from one sample sequenced in a study of blood T cell repertoires in COVID-19. The protocol was immunoSEQ multiplex PCR, while the TCRdb copy is restricted to in-frame clones and leaves out a portion. In the table there are around 18,000 clones, 91% of which are singletons. The source material was peripheral blood. All receptors derive from a human donor in a cohort sampled during active COVID-19.

The chain recombines TRBV13 with TRBJ2-7; D may be TRBD2 (6 bases). Trimming stripped 4 bases from V and 2 bases from J, with 12 bases between. This CDR3 region has 14 residues. In germline, CDR1 is PRHDT, CDR2 FYEKMQ (reference sequence). The CDR3 coding sequence is TGTGCCAGCAGCTCCCGTGCGGGGCCCTACGAGCAGTACTTC. Translated, it gives CASSSRAGPYEQYF.

The chain carries TRBV5-1 and TRBJ2-3, with a tentative D call TRBD2 (7 bases). The V and J ends lost 7 bases and 0 bases respectively, with 15 bases between them. The CDR3 totals 15 residues. CDR1 is SGHRS and CDR2 is YFSETQ in the germline V gene. The CDR3 DNA is TGCGCCAGCTCCAACGGGGGGCCAAGCACAGATACGCAGTATTTT. It yields the protein CASSNGGPSTDTQYF. Full variable domain (remainder filled in from reference TRBV5-1 and TRBJ2-3): KAGVTQTPRYLIKTRGQQVTLSCSPISGHRSVSWYQQTPGQGLQFLFEYFSETQRNKGNFPGRFSGRQFSNSRSEMNVSTLELGDSALYLCASSNGGPSTDTQYFGPGTRLTVL.

The chain combines TRBV9 with TRBJ2-7, with 10 bases lining up with TRBD1. CDR1 is SGDLS and CDR2 is YYNGEE in the germline V gene. V dropped 2 bases and J dropped 3; count of bases not matched to a gene: 8. The CDR3 totals 16 residues. CDR3 sequence reads: CASSVTSDRGYYEQYF. Written as DNA, the CDR3 is TGTGCCAGCAGCGTCACCTCGGACAGGGGGTACTACGAGCAGTACTTC.

The chain is built from TRBV2 and TRBJ1-2, with 8 nucleotides matching TRBD1. CDR3 size: 14 residues. J was trimmed by 0 bases and V by 6 bases; bases with no gene match: 3. Germline V gene data show CDR1 as SNHLY and CDR2 as FYNNEI. The CDR3, as DNA: TGTGCCAGCAGACTACAGGGGGCTAACTATGGCTACACCTTC. This gives the protein CASRLQGANYGYTF.

This clone occurred a few times. The genes are TRBV7-2 and TRBJ2-3; D is unclear. Trimming pared 4 bases from V and 0 bases from J, leaving 5 bases between. The CDR3 extends over 13 amino acids. The germline V gene has CDR1 SGHTA and CDR2 FQGNSA. DNA for the CDR3: TGTGCCAGCAGCTCCTTTAGCACAGATACGCAGTATTTT. Translating it yields CASSSFSTDTQYF.

The chain links TRBV19 to TRBJ2-3; tentative D call: TRBD2 (6 bases). With 5 bases removed from V and 0 bases from J, the gap between germline ends came to 12 bases. The CDR3 loop spans 15 amino acids. Germline CDR1 LNHDA, CDR2 SQIVND (reference sequence). The CDR3 loop is CASSPFRGSTDTQYF. The CDR3 DNA is TGTGCCAGTAGTCCCTTCCGGGGGAGCACAGATACGCAGTATTTT.

This clone was seen a single time. The chain employs TRBV18 and TRBJ2-3; D is unresolved. The germline gives CDR1 KGHSH, CDR2 LQKENI. The CDR3 has 15 amino acids. Trimming stripped 6 bases from V and 3 bases from J, with 16 bases between. CDR3 loop: CASSLQRIETDTQYF. In nucleotides, the CDR3 is TGTGCCAGCTCCCTTCAGCGTATCGAGACAGATACGCAGTATTTT.

The gene calls are TRBV19 and TRBJ1-2; D not certain. This CDR3 region has 12 residues. The germline V gene encodes CDR1 LNHDA and CDR2 SQIVND (reference sequence). V lost 5 bases and J 6 bases, leaving 10 bases between the germline ends. The CDR3 loop is CASSLTVNGYTF. CDR3 in DNA: TGTGCCAGTAGTCTCACAGTTAATGGCTACACCTTC.